Listed below are T cell receptor beta chains from one sample, sequenced in a study of T-cell memory formation after mild COVID-19. One entry per CDR3 protein results from TCRdb running MiXCR on the 5' RACE reads. In the table there are fewer than 450,000 distinct CDR3 sequences, around 21% of which are singletons. The sequenced material came from PBMCs or a T cell subset sorted from them (not recorded which). All receptors come from an adult woman who had mild COVID-19 (a few samples of this study predate the infection). Cell type and time point are not known. The CDR3 runs from the conserved cysteine through the conserved F or W. Fields, in order: clone size, J gene, V gene, D gene, CDR3 DNA, CDR3 protein. A D gene is named only where the DNA matches it firmly. Clone size is shown for a subset of rows, as once, few, many or a class of expanded clone.

few TRBJ2-7 TRBV3-1 NA TGTGCCAGCAGCCAGGGGGCCTACTCCTACGAGCAGTACTTC CASSQGAYSYEQYF
NA TRBJ2-5 TRBV18 NA TGTGCCAGCTCACAACAGGGTCTGGAAGAGACCCAGTACTTC CASSQQGLEETQYF
NA TRBJ2-3 TRBV7-2 NA TGTGCCAGCAGCAAGTACCGCCTAGCGAGTGCAGATACGCAGTATTTT CASSKYRLASADTQYF
many TRBJ2-3 TRBV20-1 TRBD1 TGCAGTGCTAGCGCTCCGGGACAGCTTTACACAGATACGCAGTATTTT CSASAPGQLYTDTQYF
NA TRBJ2-7 TRBV13 TRBD2 TGTGCCAGCAGCTTAAGGATAGCGGGGACTATAAACTACGAGCAGTACTTC CASSLRIAGTINYEQYF
NA TRBJ2-3 TRBV19 TRBD2 TGTGCCAGTAGTATCACTAGCGGGAGCCCCAGCGATACGCAGTATTTT CASSITSGSPSDTQYF
NA TRBJ2-1 TRBV7-9 TRBD2 TGTGCCAGCAGCCCGAAGACTAGCGGGAGTTACAATGAGCAGTTCTTC CASSPKTSGSYNEQFF
NA TRBJ1-2 TRBV10-3 TRBD1 TGTGCCATCAGTGAGTCGGGGACAGTCAGTGGCTACACCTTC CAISESGTVSGYTF
NA TRBJ1-2 TRBV6-5 NA TGTGCCAGCAGTACCCACAGGGAAAGTGGCTACACCTTC CASSTHRESGYTF
NA TRBJ2-7 TRBV7-8 NA TGTGCCAGCACCGACTCCTACGAGCAGTACTTC CASTDSYEQYF
NA TRBJ1-3 TRBV12-3/TRBV12-4 NA TGTGCCAGCAGTTTATCGTCCATCAGCTCTGGAAACACCATATATTTT CASSLSSISSGNTIYF
few TRBJ1-1 TRBV19 NA TGTGCCAGTTGGCGGGCCGGAGGGGTTGAAGCTTTCTTT CASWRAGGVEAFF
NA TRBJ2-2 TRBV6-5 NA TGTGCCAGCAGCCCAGTTACGGAGACCACCGGGGAGCTGTTTTTT CASSPVTETTGELFF
NA TRBJ1-1 TRBV14 NA TGTGCCAGCAGCCAAGCGGCAGGGGTAGCAGCTTTCTTT CASSQAAGVAAFF
NA TRBJ1-5 TRBV28 TRBD1 TGTGCCAGCAGTTTTAGGGGGCTCAATCAGCCCCAGCATTTT CASSFRGLNQPQHF
NA TRBJ2-3 TRBV24-1 NA TGTGCCACCGGGGGGCCAGTACGCGATGATACGCAGTATTTT CATGGPVRDDTQYF
few TRBJ2-1 TRBV10-3 TRBD1 TGTGCCATCAGCGGGACAGGGGTGCATGAGCAGTTCTTC CAISGTGVHEQFF
few TRBJ2-5 TRBV7-6 NA TGTGCCAGCAGCTTATGGACGTCCGCCCAAGAGACCCAGTACTTC CASSLWTSAQETQYF
NA TRBJ2-5 TRBV7-2 NA TGTGCCAGCAGCTTAAGGGTGGGAGGAAACCCTCAAGAGACCCAGTACTTC CASSLRVGGNPQETQYF
NA TRBJ2-4 TRBV28 NA TGTGCCAGCAGTCCGGGGAACGACATTCAGTACTTC CASSPGNDIQYF
NA TRBJ1-1 TRBV6-5 NA TGTGCCAGCAGTGGTCCGCTCACTGAAGCTTTCTTT CASSGPLTEAFF
NA TRBJ2-7 TRBV3-1 NA TGTGCCAGCAGCCAAAACGTGCGGTTCTCCTACGAGCAGTACTTC CASSQNVRFSYEQYF
few TRBJ1-6 TRBV14 NA TGTGCCAGCAGCCAGACTACAGGGACCAATTCACCCCTCCACTTT CASSQTTGTNSPLHF
few TRBJ1-2 TRBV20-1 NA TGCAGTGCTAGTTCTGGGACGAACTATGGCTACACCTTC CSASSGTNYGYTF
NA TRBJ2-1 TRBV30 TRBD2 TGTGCCTGGAGTGTACCGGGACTAGCGGGAGCCTACAATGAGCAGTTCTTC CAWSVPGLAGAYNEQFF
NA TRBJ1-1 TRBV12-3/TRBV12-4 TRBD1 TGTGCCAGCCACGGACAGGGAAACACTGAAGCTTTCTTT CASHGQGNTEAFF
NA TRBJ2-7 TRBV29-1 TRBD2 TGCAGCGTTGGACTAGCGGACTATGAGCAGTACTTC CSVGLADYEQYF
few TRBJ2-7 TRBV4-2 NA TGTGCCAGCAGCCAAGAGAAGGGATCTCGGGAGCAGTACTTC CASSQEKGSREQYF